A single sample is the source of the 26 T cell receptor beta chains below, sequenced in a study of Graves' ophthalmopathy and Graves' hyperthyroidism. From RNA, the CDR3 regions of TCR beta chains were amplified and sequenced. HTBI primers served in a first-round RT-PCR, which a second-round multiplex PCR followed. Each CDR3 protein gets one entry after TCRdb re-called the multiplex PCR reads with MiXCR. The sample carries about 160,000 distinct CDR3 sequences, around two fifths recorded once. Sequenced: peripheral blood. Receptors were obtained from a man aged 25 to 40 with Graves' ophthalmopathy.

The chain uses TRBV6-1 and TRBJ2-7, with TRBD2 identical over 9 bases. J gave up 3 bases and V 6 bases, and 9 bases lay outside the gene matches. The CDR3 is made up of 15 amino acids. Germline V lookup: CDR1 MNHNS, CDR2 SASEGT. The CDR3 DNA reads TGTGCCAGCAGCCCCTCCCTAGCGGGGAACTACGAGCAGTACTTC. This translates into CASSPSLAGNYEQYF.

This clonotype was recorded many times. Here the CDR3 DNA reads TGTGCCATCAACGACCAGGGGGCGAACACTGAAGCTTTCTTT. Protein product: CAINDQGANTEAFF. The chain joins TRBV10-3 to TRBJ1-1; 8 bases line up with TRBD1. From germline, CDR1 is ENHRY and CDR2 SYGVKD. The CDR3 consists of 14 residues. Germline trimming cut 7 bases from V and 1 base from J; bases unmatched to any gene: 5.

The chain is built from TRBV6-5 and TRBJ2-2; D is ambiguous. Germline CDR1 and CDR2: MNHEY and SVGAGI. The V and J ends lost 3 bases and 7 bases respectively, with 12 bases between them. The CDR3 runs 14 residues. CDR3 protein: CASSYEYSVGELFF. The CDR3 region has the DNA TGTGCCAGCAGTTATGAATATAGTGTCGGGGAGCTGTTTTTT.

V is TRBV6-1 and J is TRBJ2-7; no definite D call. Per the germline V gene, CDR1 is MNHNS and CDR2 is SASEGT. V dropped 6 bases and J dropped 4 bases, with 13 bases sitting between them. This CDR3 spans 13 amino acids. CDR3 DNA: TGTGCCAGCAGACCCGTTAATCTATACGAGCAGTACTTC. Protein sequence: CASRPVNLYEQYF.

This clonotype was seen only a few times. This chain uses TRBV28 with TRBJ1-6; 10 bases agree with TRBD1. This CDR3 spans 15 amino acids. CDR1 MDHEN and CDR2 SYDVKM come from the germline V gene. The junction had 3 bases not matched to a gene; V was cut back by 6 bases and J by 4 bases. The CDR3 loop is CASREDRGYNSPLHF. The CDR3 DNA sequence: TGTGCCAGCAGAGAGGACAGGGGGTATAATTCACCCCTCCACTTT.

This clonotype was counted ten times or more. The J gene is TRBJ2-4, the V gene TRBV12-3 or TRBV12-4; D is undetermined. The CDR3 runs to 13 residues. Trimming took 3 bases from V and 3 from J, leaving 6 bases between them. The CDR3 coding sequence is TGTGCCAGCAGTTTCCAGATCAAAAACATTCAGTACTTC. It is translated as CASSFQIKNIQYF.

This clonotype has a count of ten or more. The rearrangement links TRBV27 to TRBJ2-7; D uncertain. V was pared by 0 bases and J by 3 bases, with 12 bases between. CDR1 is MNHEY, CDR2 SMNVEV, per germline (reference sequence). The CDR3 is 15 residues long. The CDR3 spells CASSLSPGPLYEQYF. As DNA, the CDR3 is TGTGCCAGCAGTTTATCACCAGGACCCCTCTACGAGCAGTACTTC.

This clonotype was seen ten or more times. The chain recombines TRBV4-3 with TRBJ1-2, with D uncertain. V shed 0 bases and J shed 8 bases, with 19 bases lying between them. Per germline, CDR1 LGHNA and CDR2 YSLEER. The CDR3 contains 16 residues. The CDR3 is CASSQEETVPLDGYTF. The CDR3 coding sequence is TGCGCCAGCAGCCAAGAAGAGACGGTCCCCCTTGACGGCTACACCTTC.

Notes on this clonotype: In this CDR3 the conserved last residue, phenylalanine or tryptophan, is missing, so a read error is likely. CDR3 protein: CSARGASGGSGETQYL. The CDR3 DNA reads TGCAGTGCTAGGGGGGCCTCCGGGGGTAGCGGAGAGACCCAGTACCTC. The chain recombines TRBV20-1 with TRBJ2-5, with D possibly called TRBD1 or TRBD2 (6 bases each). V was pared by 3 bases and J by 4 bases, with 21 bases between. This CDR3 has 16 residues. Germline-derived CDR1 and CDR2 are DFQATT and SNEGSKA (reference sequence).

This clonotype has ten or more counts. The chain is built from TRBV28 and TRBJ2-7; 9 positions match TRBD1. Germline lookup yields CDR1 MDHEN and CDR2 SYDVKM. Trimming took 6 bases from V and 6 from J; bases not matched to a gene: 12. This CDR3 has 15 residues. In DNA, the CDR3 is TGTGCCAGCAGCCCGAGGGACAGGGAAACGAGCGAGCAGTACTTC. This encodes CASSPRDRETSEQYF.

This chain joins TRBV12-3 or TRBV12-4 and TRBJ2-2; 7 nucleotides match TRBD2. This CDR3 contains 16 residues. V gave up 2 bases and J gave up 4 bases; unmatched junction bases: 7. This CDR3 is CASSLIGGSRTGELFF. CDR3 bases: TGTGCCAGCAGTTTAATTGGCGGGAGCCGCACCGGGGAGCTGTTTTTT.

The CDR3 spells CSALMTGSYEQYF. The DNA of the CDR3 is TGCAGTGCGCTAATGACAGGGTCCTACGAGCAGTACTTC. The chain has TRBV20-1 and TRBJ2-7; 7 bases align to TRBD1. Trimming at V came to 6 bases and at J to 1 base, leaving 6 bases not matched to a gene. The CDR3 is 13 amino acids. Germline V gene lookup returns CDR1 DFQATT and CDR2 SNEGSKA (reference sequence).

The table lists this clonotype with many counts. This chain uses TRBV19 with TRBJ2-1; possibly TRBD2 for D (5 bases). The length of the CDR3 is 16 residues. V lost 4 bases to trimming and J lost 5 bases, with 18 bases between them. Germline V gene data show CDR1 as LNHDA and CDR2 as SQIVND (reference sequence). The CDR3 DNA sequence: TGTGCCAGTAGTAAGTCCACTAGATTGATGCACAATGAGCAGTTCTTC. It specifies CASSKSTRLMHNEQFF.

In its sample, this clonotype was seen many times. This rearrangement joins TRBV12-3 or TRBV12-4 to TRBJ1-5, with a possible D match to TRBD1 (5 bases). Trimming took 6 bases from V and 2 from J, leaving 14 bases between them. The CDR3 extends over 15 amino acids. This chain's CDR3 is CASSPPGPRNQPQHF. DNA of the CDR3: TGTGCCAGCAGCCCACCGGGGCCCCGCAATCAGCCCCAGCATTTT.

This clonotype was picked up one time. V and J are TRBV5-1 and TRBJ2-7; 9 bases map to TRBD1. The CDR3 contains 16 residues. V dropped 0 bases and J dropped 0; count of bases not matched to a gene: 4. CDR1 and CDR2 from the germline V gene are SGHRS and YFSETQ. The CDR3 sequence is CASSLDGTGFSYEQYF. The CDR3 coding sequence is TGCGCCAGCAGCTTGGATGGGACAGGGTTCTCCTACGAGCAGTACTTC.

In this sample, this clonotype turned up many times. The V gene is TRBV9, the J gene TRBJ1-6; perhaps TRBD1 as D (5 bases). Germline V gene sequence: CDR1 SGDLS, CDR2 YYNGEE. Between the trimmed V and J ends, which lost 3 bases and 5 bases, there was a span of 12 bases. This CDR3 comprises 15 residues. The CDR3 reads CASSAQGGNNSPLHF. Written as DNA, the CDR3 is TGTGCCAGCAGCGCCCAGGGCGGGAATAATTCACCCCTCCACTTT.

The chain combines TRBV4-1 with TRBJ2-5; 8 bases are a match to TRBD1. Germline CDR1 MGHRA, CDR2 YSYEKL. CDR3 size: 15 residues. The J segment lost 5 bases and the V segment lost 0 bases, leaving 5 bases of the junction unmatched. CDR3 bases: TGCGCCAGCAGCCAAGATTGGACAGGGTACGAGACCCAGTACTTC. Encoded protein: CASSQDWTGYETQYF.

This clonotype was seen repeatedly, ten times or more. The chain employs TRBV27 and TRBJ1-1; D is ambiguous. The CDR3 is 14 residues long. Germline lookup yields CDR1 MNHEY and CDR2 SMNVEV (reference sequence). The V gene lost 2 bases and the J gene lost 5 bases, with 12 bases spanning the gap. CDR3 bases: TGTGCCAGCAGTTTAAGCACTTACGGGACTGAAGCTTTCTTT. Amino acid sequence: CASSLSTYGTEAFF.

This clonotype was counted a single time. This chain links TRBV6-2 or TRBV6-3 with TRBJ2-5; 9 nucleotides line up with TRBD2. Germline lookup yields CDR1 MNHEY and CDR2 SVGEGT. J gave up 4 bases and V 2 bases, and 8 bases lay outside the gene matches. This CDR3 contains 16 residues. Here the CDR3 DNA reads TGTGCCAGCAGTTACATCGTAGCGGGGGTAGGAGAGACCCAGTACTTC. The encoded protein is CASSYIVAGVGETQYF.

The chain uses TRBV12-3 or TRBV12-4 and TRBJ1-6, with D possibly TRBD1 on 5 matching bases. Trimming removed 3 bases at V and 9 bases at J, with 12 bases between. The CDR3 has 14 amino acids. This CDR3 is CASSLMRGSSPLHF. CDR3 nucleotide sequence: TGTGCCAGCAGTTTGATGAGGGGTAGTTCACCCCTCCACTTT.

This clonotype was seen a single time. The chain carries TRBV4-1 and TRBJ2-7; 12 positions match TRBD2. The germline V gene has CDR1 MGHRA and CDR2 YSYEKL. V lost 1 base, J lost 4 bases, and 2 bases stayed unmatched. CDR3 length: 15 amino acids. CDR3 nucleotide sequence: TGCGCCAGCAGCCAAGGGACTAGCGGGATGTACGAGCAGTACTTC. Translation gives CASSQGTSGMYEQYF.

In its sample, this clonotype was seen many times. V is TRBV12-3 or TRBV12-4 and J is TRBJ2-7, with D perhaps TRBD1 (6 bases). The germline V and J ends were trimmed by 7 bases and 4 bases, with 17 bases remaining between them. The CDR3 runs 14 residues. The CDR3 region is CASTPWYRAYEQYF. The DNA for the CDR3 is TGTGCCAGCACCCCGTGGTACAGGGCTTACGAGCAGTACTTC.

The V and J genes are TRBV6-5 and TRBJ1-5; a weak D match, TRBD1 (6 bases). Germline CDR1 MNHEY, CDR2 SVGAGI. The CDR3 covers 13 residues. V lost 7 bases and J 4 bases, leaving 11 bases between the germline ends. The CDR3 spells CASTQGTNQPQHF. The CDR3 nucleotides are TGTGCCAGCACCCAGGGGACTAATCAGCCCCAGCATTTT.

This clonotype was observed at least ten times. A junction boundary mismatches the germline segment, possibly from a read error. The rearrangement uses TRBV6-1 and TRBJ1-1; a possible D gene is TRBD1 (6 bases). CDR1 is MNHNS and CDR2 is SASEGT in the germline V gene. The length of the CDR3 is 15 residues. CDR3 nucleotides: TGTGCCAGCAGTCCTCCGGAAAGGGGGAACACTGAAGCTCTCTTT. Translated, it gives CASSPPERGNTEALF.

The CDR3 is CASSQAESSGNTIYF. In DNA form, the CDR3 reads TGCGCCAGCAGCCAAGCGGAGAGCTCTGGAAACACCATATATTTT. The V and J genes are TRBV4-1 and TRBJ1-3, with D uncertain. V lost 1 base, J lost 0 bases, and 7 bases lay in between. From germline, CDR1 is MGHRA and CDR2 YSYEKL. This CDR3 region has 15 residues.

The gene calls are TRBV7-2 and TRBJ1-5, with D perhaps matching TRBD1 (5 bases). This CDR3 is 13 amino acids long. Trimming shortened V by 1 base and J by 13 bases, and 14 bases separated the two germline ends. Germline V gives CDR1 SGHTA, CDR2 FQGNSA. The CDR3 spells CASSLGPGTDQHF. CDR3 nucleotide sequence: TGTGCCAGCAGCTTAGGCCCCGGGACCGATCAGCATTTT.